The rows below give T cell receptor beta chains drawn from one sample of a study of T-cell reconstitution after alpha-beta-depleted transplantation in children. Each CDR3 protein is one row after TCRdb ran MiXCR on the PCR reads. This sample carries 500,000 or so distinct CDR3 sequences, roughly 33% of them seen once, and the ten largest clones take 2% to 3%. Source: PBMCs from the stem cell graft donor, taken from the stem cell graft. Every receptor here comes from a human donor who donated a stem cell graft to a child with aplastic anemia. The CDR3 runs from the conserved cysteine through the conserved F or W. The D gene is left open where the match is weak. Clone sizes are given selectively: once, few, many, or a class where the clone is expanded.

j_call | v_call | clone_size | d_call | cdr3_aa | cdr3_nt
TRBJ2-2 | TRBV18 | many | . | CASSPVGGAGELFF | TGTGCCAGCTCACCAGTCGGTGGGGCCGGGGAGCTGTTTTTT
TRBJ2-1 | TRBV4-3 | many | TRBD2 | CASSQVAGGPDEQFF | TGCGCCAGCAGCCAAGTAGCGGGAGGGCCGGATGAGCAGTTCTTC
TRBJ1-5 | TRBV7-2 | . | . | CASSPFLPGGQPQHF | TGTGCCAGCAGCCCTTTTCTTCCGGGGGGTCAGCCCCAGCATTTT
TRBJ1-1 | TRBV10-3 | . | . | CAISESATEAFF | TGTGCCATCAGTGAGTCGGCCACTGAAGCTTTCTTT
TRBJ1-1 | TRBV4-3 | few | TRBD1 | CASSQVGQVNTEAFF | TGCGCCAGCAGCCAAGTAGGACAGGTGAACACTGAAGCTTTCTTT
TRBJ1-4 | TRBV6-1 | . | TRBD1 | CASTPGQAQRGEKLFF | TGTGCCAGCACCCCGGGACAGGCGCAACGGGGTGAAAAACTGTTTTTT
TRBJ2-3 | TRBV21-1 | . | . | CASSKEGATGGKTDTQYF | TGTGCCAGCAGCAAAGAAGGCGCGACAGGGGGCAAGACAGATACGCAGTATTTT
TRBJ2-3 | TRBV2 | . | . | CASNWGTDTQYF | TGTGCCAGCAACTGGGGCACAGATACGCAGTATTTT
TRBJ1-2 | TRBV20-1 | . | . | CSADLRYIGYGYTF | TGCAGTGCCGACTTGCGCTATATTGGGTATGGCTACACCTTC
TRBJ2-1 | TRBV27 | . | TRBD2 | CASSRSGRAIDEQFF | TGTGCCAGCAGTCGTAGCGGGAGGGCCATCGATGAGCAGTTCTTC
TRBJ1-5 | TRBV12-3/TRBV12-4 | few | TRBD1 | CASSVGTGRPQHF | TGTGCCAGCAGTGTTGGGACAGGGAGGCCCCAGCATTTT
TRBJ2-7 | TRBV12-3/TRBV12-4 | many | TRBD1 | CASSLGSGQGFLRYF | TGTGCCAGCAGTTTAGGTTCGGGACAGGGATTTCTACGGTACTTC
TRBJ2-2 | TRBV7-2 | . | TRBD2 | CASSPGPSGRAVGELFF | TGTGCCAGCAGCCCAGGACCTAGCGGGAGGGCCGTCGGGGAGCTGTTTTTT
TRBJ2-3 | TRBV5-1 | . | TRBD1 | CASSFTGTGGDTQYF | TGCGCCAGCAGCTTTACCGGGACAGGGGGGGATACGCAGTATTTT
TRBJ2-3 | TRBV15 | . | . | CATSRDRGTDTQYF | TGTGCCACCAGCAGAGACAGGGGAACAGATACGCAGTATTTT
TRBJ1-4 | TRBV28 | . | TRBD1 | CASSSGDRVDEKLFF | TGTGCCAGCAGTTCCGGGGACAGGGTGGATGAAAAACTGTTTTTT
TRBJ2-1 | TRBV5-1 | few | . | CASSYNAQRYNEQFF | TGCGCCAGCAGCTATAATGCACAGAGATACAATGAGCAGTTCTTC
TRBJ1-2 | TRBV29-1 | few | . | CSVEGRTNYGYTF | TGCAGCGTTGAGGGCAGGACTAACTATGGCTACACCTTC
TRBJ2-2 | TRBV6-1 | . | . | CASGRHGSPTGELFF | TGTGCCAGCGGAAGGCACGGGAGCCCCACCGGGGAGCTGTTTTTT
TRBJ2-1 | TRBV10-3 | . | TRBD2 | CAISESMETSGVSSEQFF | TGTGCCATCAGTGAGTCAATGGAGACTAGCGGGGTATCTTCGGAGCAGTTCTTC
TRBJ1-2 | TRBV30 | . | . | CAWSVSAVWGYTF | TGTGCCTGGAGTGTATCGGCAGTATGGGGCTACACCTTC
TRBJ1-1 | TRBV30 | . | TRBD1 | CAWSVGQGRTEAFF | TGTGCCTGGAGTGTTGGACAGGGAAGGACTGAAGCTTTCTTT
TRBJ1-1 | TRBV6-1 | . | . | CASTWIRGKNTEAFF | TGTGCCAGCACGTGGATCAGGGGCAAGAACACTGAAGCTTTCTTT
TRBJ2-1 | TRBV7-2 | few | TRBD1 | CASRGQTTYNEQFF | TGTGCCAGCAGGGGACAGACAACCTACAATGAGCAGTTCTTC
TRBJ1-2 | TRBV12-3/TRBV12-4 | . | . | CASTRTNYGYTF | TGTGCCAGCACCCGGACTAACTATGGCTACACCTTC
TRBJ2-1 | TRBV4-3 | . | . | CASSQDGDGNEQFF | TGCGCCAGCAGCCAAGATGGGGACGGGAATGAGCAGTTCTTC
TRBJ1-6 | TRBV12-3/TRBV12-4 | . | TRBD1 | CASSRQGAPRGSPLHF | TGTGCCAGCAGCCGACAGGGGGCCCCCCGAGGGTCACCCCTCCACTTT
TRBJ1-3 | TRBV30 | . | . | CAWSTGNTIYF | TGTGCCTGGAGTACCGGAAACACCATATATTTT
TRBJ2-2 | TRBV28 | . | . | CASSLDRTANTGELFF | TGTGCCAGCAGTTTAGACCGGACGGCGAACACCGGGGAGCTGTTTTTT
TRBJ2-2 | TRBV5-1 | once | . | CASSLVMANTGELFF | TGCGCCAGCAGCTTGGTTATGGCGAACACCGGGGAGCTGTTTTTT
TRBJ2-5 | TRBV7-8 | many | TRBD2 | CASSLGAGEGETQYF | TGTGCCAGCAGCTTAGGAGCGGGAGAGGGAGAGACCCAGTACTTC
TRBJ1-1 | TRBV5-1 | . | . | CASSVSRGTEDSTEAFF | TGCGCCAGCAGCGTTAGTCGGGGGACGGAGGATTCCACTGAAGCTTTCTTT
TRBJ1-2 | TRBV12-3/TRBV12-4 | few | . | CASSADGTNYGYTF | TGTGCCAGCAGTGCAGACGGCACTAACTATGGCTACACCTTC
TRBJ1-2 | TRBV11-3 | . | . | CASSPGGDDYGYTF | TGTGCCAGCAGCCCCGGTGGGGACGACTATGGCTACACCTTC
TRBJ2-3 | TRBV12-3/TRBV12-4 | . | . | CASTRADTQYF | TGTGCCAGCACCCGCGCAGATACGCAGTATTTT